This T cell receptor (beta chain) was sequenced in a study of tissue T cells after allogeneic stem cell transplantation (dated 2022 in TCRdb). In the study overall: When multiple samples of a tissue existed, pathologist review of H&E sections prioritized samples with histologically apparent lymphocytes for sequencing. The study profiled TCR beta repertoires in many tissues obtained from research autopsies of patients with and without GVHD, and also in mouse models of GVHD. On the human side, the study was prospective and observational, with no blinding or randomization. What the study reported, not specific to this receptor: In both patients and mice, T cells from blood and spleen covered only a limited part of the TCR repertoire found in tissues. The patient cohort was small and clinically heterogeneous, and sampling depth was acknowledged as a limitation. Within patients, how anatomically similar tissues were was a major factor shaping TCR repertoire composition, regardless of disease or transplant status. Only a few T cell clones appeared in more than one patient, yet motif-based clustering showed tissue-specific repertoire signatures that were shared between patients. Which tissue TCRs were alloreactive or antigen-specific was not determined in the study, and some of the clones might have been host cells that persisted. For the non-GVHD comparator patients, no blood samples were available.

Libraries came from the immunoSEQ multiplex PCR assay. Adaptive Biotechnologies performed the TCRbeta CDR3 sequencing at survey depth and reported CDR3 sequences, V/J genes, productive frequency and template counts. Amplification of TCR beta CDR3 regions started from genomic DNA instead of RNA. The paper's data handling went like this. Jensen-Shannon divergence was used to quantify pairwise repertoire overlap between tissues, with a value of 1 indicating complete divergence and a value of 0 indicating identical repertoires. Based on pairwise JSD values, tissues were grouped by single-linkage agglomerative hierarchical clustering, and the results were shown as dendrograms. All patient samples were analyzed with GLIPH2 using simulation_depth 1000, kmer_min_depth 3 and cdr3_length_cutoff 8, and only groups containing more than two unique CDR3s were kept. A standardized tissue-overlap score was calculated by extrapolating Jaccard GLIPH-group overlap across patients to a standard repertoire size of 1000 clones. Associations of diversity with clinical or experimental variables used linear mixed-effect models with tissue fixed effects and individual random effects. Here the immuneACCESS table is served through TCRdb, limited to in-frame sequences with V and J called. Missing clones are a known gap in these copies; in checked studies unresolved V genes cover under half, and the rest lacks a known reason. The DNA gave D and trimming, while V, J and clone size come from that table. The table for this sample lists around 4,300 clones; roughly 66% of them were counted only once. The top ten clones comprise about 6.9% of the sample.

The time point label, read with the paper, signifies: human tissue collected at research (rapid) autopsy. Three non-HCT comparator patients who had other cancers, at least five GI tract samples, and no known GI disease at death were chosen retrospectively. After a median post-mortem interval of about 9.5 hours, autopsy tissues were collected, including GI sites from esophagus to rectum, liver, skin, and lymphoid organs such as spleen. Each autopsy specimen was cut in two, with one portion flash-frozen in liquid nitrogen and the remainder formalin-fixed, and the outer muscle layers of GI specimens were removed. Genomic DNA was extracted from frozen tissues using the Mag-Bind Blood & Tissue DNA HDQ 96 Kit on a Chemagic 360 or the DNeasy Blood & Tissue Kit. Because of concern about red blood cell contamination, the extracted DNA went through further purification with the Genomic DNA Clean & Concentrator-25 kit.

This clone was seen a few times. What antigen it recognizes has not been identified. No base-level quality is on record; no much larger clone is a single base apart. Based on the germline V gene, the CDR1 and CDR2 sequences are SGHTA and FQGNSA. Trimming removed 3 bases from V and 6 bases from J, leaving 12 bases between the germline ends. Reading from cysteine to phenylalanine, the CDR3 counts 14 amino acids. This entry keeps only the CDR3 DNA: 42 bases, framed from base 1. The receptor was derived from a male donor at least 60 years old with lung cancer. Specimen: left colon tissue, collected at autopsy. The sequence links TRBV7-2 to TRBJ2-1; no confident D gene assignment can be made. CDR3 sequence: CASSLLTAVNEQFF. The nucleotide sequence reads TGTGCCAGCAGCTTGCTCACTGCGGTCAATGAGCAGTTCTTC.